A single sample is the source of the 23 T cell receptor beta chains below, sequenced in a study of cytomegalovirus exposure and HLA in healthy donors (dated by TCRdb to the late 2010s). The library was produced with the immunoSEQ multiplex PCR assay. For the multiplex PCR, a mixture combining 60 forward primers for TCR Vbeta segments and 13 reverse primers for TCR Jbeta segments was used. TCRdb re-hosts the immuneACCESS table, in-frame sequences only. Its copies lack some clones; in the studies checked, an unresolved V gene accounts for under half of them, and the cause for the rest is not known. The sample's own table lists over 120,000 clones. Around 0.96% of the sample comes from the top ten. Sample: PBMCs. Every receptor here comes from a male donor in good health and CMV-seronegative.

The chain is built from TRBV27 and TRBJ2-7; D uncertain. Germline CDR1 is MNHEY and CDR2 is SMNVEV (reference sequence). Trimming pared 5 bases from V and 3 bases from J, leaving 17 bases between. This CDR3 comprises 15 residues. DNA for the CDR3: TGTGCCAGCAGTAGTCGGCCGCGGTCGGGCTACGAGCAGTACTTC. This codes for CASSSRPRSGYEQYF.

The rearrangement uses TRBV14 and TRBJ2-7; a weak D match, TRBD2 (5 bases). The CDR3 extends over 11 amino acids. Germline lookup yields CDR1 SGHDN and CDR2 FVKESK. The V gene lost 3 bases and the J gene lost 7 bases, with 7 bases spanning the gap. The CDR3 protein is CASSHTGEQYF. DNA of the CDR3: TGTGCCAGCAGCCATACGGGAGAGCAGTACTTC.

The chain links TRBV19 to TRBJ1-5; 7 bases align to TRBD1. The V gene's germline CDR1 is LNHDA and CDR2 SQIVND (reference sequence). J was trimmed by 4 bases and V by 1 base; bases with no gene match: 4. This CDR3 has 15 residues. Here the CDR3 DNA reads TGTGCCAGTAGTATAGTGGGACAGAATAATCAGCCCCAGCATTTT. This sequence encodes CASSIVGQNNQPQHF.

The chain joins TRBV10-3 to TRBJ1-2; D gene uncertain. The ends were cut back, 0 bases at V and 1 base at J, with 3 bases in the middle. This CDR3 region has 13 residues. Per germline, CDR1 ENHRY and CDR2 SYGVKD. CDR3 sequence reads: CAISESRNYGYTF. The CDR3 DNA is TGTGCCATCAGTGAGTCCCGTAACTATGGCTACACCTTC.

V usage is TRBV7-6 and J usage is TRBJ1-4; weak D call: TRBD1 (6 bases). The CDR3 consists of 14 residues. CDR1 is SGHVS and CDR2 is FNYEAQ in the germline V gene. Deletions cut 5 bases from V and 7 bases from J, with 14 bases between. This CDR3 is CASSPGVAGEKLFF. The CDR3 coding sequence is TGTGCCAGCAGCCCAGGGGTTGCTGGTGAAAAACTGTTTTTT. The full variable domain, its missing parts supplied by reference TRBV7-6 and TRBJ1-4, is GAGVSQSPRYKVTKRGQDVALRCDPISGHVSLYWYRQALGQGPEFLTYFNYEAQQDKSGLPNDRFSAERPEGSISTLTIQRTEQRDSAMYRCASSPGVAGEKLFFGSGTQLSVL.

This chain joins TRBV9 and TRBJ2-1; TRBD2 matches 8 bases. Germline loops: CDR1 SGDLS, CDR2 YYNGEE. The V and J ends lost 4 bases and 7 bases, in that order; junction bases with no gene match: 16. The CDR3 runs to 17 residues. CDR3 DNA: TGTGCCAGCAGCCCCCGCACTAGCGGAGGCCGTGGGAATGAGCAGTTCTTC. Translating it yields CASSPRTSGGRGNEQFF. Drawing the rest from reference TRBV9 and TRBJ2-1, the complete variable domain is DSGVTQTPKHLITATGQRVTLRCSPRSGDLSVYWYQQSLDQGLQFLIQYYNGEERAKGNILERFSAQQFPDLHSELNLSSLELGDSALYFCASSPRTSGGRGNEQFFGPGTRLTVL.

V is TRBV30 and J is TRBJ1-2, with TRBD1 as a possible D gene (5 bases). In germline, CDR1 is GTSNPN, CDR2 SVGIG (reference sequence). This CDR3 comprises 14 residues. Trimming stripped 3 bases from V and 1 base from J, with 12 bases between. The CDR3 reads CAWRGSGVNYGYTF. The CDR3 DNA reads TGTGCCTGGAGAGGTTCGGGGGTTAACTATGGCTACACCTTC. The variable domain in full, with the rest retrieved from reference TRBV30 and TRBJ1-2, is SQTIHQWPATLVQPVGSPLSLECTVEGTSNPNLYWYRQAAGRGLQLLFYSVGIGQISSEVPQNLSASRPQDRQFILSSKKLLLSDSGFYLCAWRGSGVNYGYTFGSGTRLTVV.

V gene TRBV14 combines with J gene TRBJ1-2; 11 bases map to TRBD1. The germline gives CDR1 SGHDN, CDR2 FVKESK. V dropped 4 bases and J dropped 7; count of bases not matched to a gene: 2. The CDR3 extends over 13 amino acids. The CDR3 sequence: CASSLGQGAGYTF. The CDR3 DNA follows: TGTGCCAGCAGCCTCGGACAGGGGGCTGGCTACACCTTC.

The chain employs TRBV7-9 and TRBJ2-1; 10 nucleotides match TRBD2. Germline CDR1 reads SEHNR; CDR2 reads FQNEAQ (reference sequence). The V gene end was trimmed by 2 bases and the J gene end by 4 bases; junction bases not matched to a gene: 2. This CDR3 contains 15 residues. The CDR3 here is CASSLPTSGYNEQFF. The DNA for the CDR3 is TGTGCCAGCAGCTTACCGACTAGCGGGTACAATGAGCAGTTCTTC.

This chain links TRBV5-1 with TRBJ1-4; 9 bases match TRBD1. CDR3 length: 14 residues. The V gene end was trimmed by 4 bases and the J gene end by 7 bases; junction bases not matched to a gene: 5. The germline CDR1 and CDR2 sequences are SGHRS and YFSETQ. The CDR3 bases are TGCGCCAGCAGCGGGGACAGGGTGGGTGAAAAACTGTTTTTT. This translates into CASSGDRVGEKLFF.

On this clone itself: Other DNA sequences in the sample encode the same CDR3. The rearrangement links TRBV6-5 to TRBJ1-2; 7 nucleotides align to TRBD1. The CDR3 extends over 15 amino acids. V lost 9 bases to trimming and J lost 4 bases; unmatched junction nucleotides: 14. The germline V gene has CDR1 MNHEY and CDR2 SVGAGI. The CDR3: CASRGPTGTVYGYTF. CDR3 nucleotide sequence: TGTGCCAGTCGCGGGCCCACTGGGACAGTCTATGGCTACACCTTC.

The chain links TRBV19 to TRBJ1-3; D possibly corresponds to TRBD1 (6 bases). CDR3 size: 16 residues. V lost 9 bases to trimming and J lost 8 bases, with 26 bases between them. In germline, CDR1 is LNHDA, CDR2 SQIVND (reference sequence). As DNA, the CDR3 is TGTGCCAGCCACAACCACGGGACACGCCCTTGGGACACCATATATTTT. It codes for CASHNHGTRPWDTIYF.

This sequence joins TRBV30 and TRBJ2-2; TRBD1 agrees at 8 bases. CDR3 size: 15 residues. Germline-derived CDR1 and CDR2 are GTSNPN and SVGIG (reference sequence). Trimming took 6 bases from V and 7 from J; bases not matched to a gene: 13. The CDR3 nucleotides read TGTGCCTGCGACATAGGACAGGGCGCTCGCGGGGAGCTGTTTTTT. This sequence encodes CACDIGQGARGELFF.

V is TRBV14 and J is TRBJ1-1; D might be TRBD1 (6 bases). Trimming left V 0 bases short and J 10 bases short, with 12 bases between. Germline CDR1 is SGHDN and CDR2 is FVKESK. The CDR3 is made up of 13 amino acids. In nucleotides, the CDR3 is TGTGCCAGCAGCCAAGAGCTACAGGGCACAGCTTTCTTT. Protein: CASSQELQGTAFF.

This rearrangement joins TRBV29-1 to TRBJ1-2; D may be TRBD1 (6 bases). CDR1 SQVTM and CDR2 ANQGSEA come from the germline V gene. With 7 bases removed from V and 4 bases from J, the gap between germline ends came to 22 bases. The CDR3 loop spans 15 amino acids. CDR3 DNA: TGCAGCGCCGGCCGGACAGCCTCCATGAGCTATGGCTACACCTTC. Amino acid sequence: CSAGRTASMSYGYTF.

The J gene is TRBJ1-1, the V gene TRBV5-1; D is undetermined. The CDR3 consists of 13 residues. Germline CDR1 reads SGHRS; CDR2 reads YFSETQ. Trimming cost V 0 bases and J 7 bases, with 10 bases left between them. Here the CDR3 DNA reads TGCGCCAGCAGCTTGGTTCGTGAGGGTGAAGCTTTCTTT. Translating it yields CASSLVREGEAFF. Full variable domain (remainder filled in from reference TRBV5-1 and TRBJ1-1): KAGVTQTPRYLIKTRGQQVTLSCSPISGHRSVSWYQQTPGQGLQFLFEYFSETQRNKGNFPGRFSGRQFSNSRSEMNVSTLELGDSALYLCASSLVREGEAFFGQGTRLTVV.

This chain uses TRBV29-1 with TRBJ1-2; 7 positions match TRBD1. Germline V gene sequence: CDR1 SQVTM, CDR2 ANQGSEA. There are 12 residues in the CDR3. The V gene end was trimmed by 8 bases and the J gene end by 7 bases; junction bases not matched to a gene: 10. Here the CDR3 reads CSLPEGAGGYTF. The DNA for the CDR3 is TGCAGCCTTCCTGAGGGGGCGGGTGGCTACACCTTC.

The rearrangement uses TRBV6-5 and TRBJ2-1, with 10 bases identical to TRBD1. Germline loops: CDR1 MNHEY, CDR2 SVGAGI. The CDR3 is 14 amino acids. With 7 bases clipped from V and 7 bases from J, the junction kept 7 bases outside the gene matches. CDR3 amino acids: CASTRQGARNEQFF. CDR3 nucleotides: TGTGCCAGCACCAGACAGGGGGCGAGGAATGAGCAGTTCTTC.

The chain uses TRBV6-5 and TRBJ2-5; D possibly corresponds to TRBD2 (5 bases). The V and J ends lost 4 bases and 5 bases respectively, with 14 bases between them. Germline V CDR1 and CDR2: MNHEY, SVGAGI. CDR3 length equals 14 residues. The CDR3 spells CASSSPGLGETQYF. The CDR3 DNA sequence: TGTGCCAGCAGTTCCCCCGGACTCGGCGAGACCCAGTACTTC.

The chain combines TRBV9 with TRBJ1-5, with D perhaps matching TRBD1 (6 bases). The ends were cut back, 0 bases at V and 7 bases at J, with 11 bases in the middle. Germline assignment: CDR1 SGDLS and CDR2 YYNGEE. CDR3 size: 14 residues. The CDR3 bases are TGTGCCAGCAGCGTAGAAGGGGGGGAACAGCCCCAGCATTTT. Protein: CASSVEGGEQPQHF.

This chain connects TRBV9 to TRBJ2-7; perhaps TRBD1 as D (5 bases). CDR3 length equals 13 residues. The germline V and J ends were trimmed by 7 bases and 0 bases, with 11 bases remaining between them. In germline, CDR1 is SGDLS, CDR2 YYNGEE. The chain's CDR3 is CASAPDSSYEQYF. CDR3 bases: TGTGCCAGCGCCCCCGACAGCTCCTACGAGCAGTACTTC.

V usage is TRBV5-1 and J usage is TRBJ1-2; D is uncertain. V lost 3 bases and J lost 3, with 24 bases in between. CDR1 is SGHRS and CDR2 is YFSETQ in the germline V gene. There are 18 residues in the CDR3. The CDR3 sequence: CASSSRRESFDPYYGYTF. The CDR3 DNA is TGCGCCAGCAGCTCTCGGAGGGAAAGCTTCGACCCCTACTATGGCTACACCTTC. Variable domain in full (rest from reference TRBV5-1 and TRBJ1-2): KAGVTQTPRYLIKTRGQQVTLSCSPISGHRSVSWYQQTPGQGLQFLFEYFSETQRNKGNFPGRFSGRQFSNSRSEMNVSTLELGDSALYLCASSSRRESFDPYYGYTFGSGTRLTVV.

V is TRBV5-4 and J is TRBJ1-5; TRBD1 matches 9 bases. The germline V gene has CDR1 SGHNT and CDR2 YYREEE (reference sequence). The CDR3 has 15 residues. The V gene end was trimmed by 5 bases and the J gene end by 7 bases; junction bases not matched to a gene: 10. In DNA, the CDR3 is TGTGCCAGCAGTAAGGACAGGGGAAGCGAGCAGCCCCAGCATTTT. Protein product: CASSKDRGSEQPQHF.